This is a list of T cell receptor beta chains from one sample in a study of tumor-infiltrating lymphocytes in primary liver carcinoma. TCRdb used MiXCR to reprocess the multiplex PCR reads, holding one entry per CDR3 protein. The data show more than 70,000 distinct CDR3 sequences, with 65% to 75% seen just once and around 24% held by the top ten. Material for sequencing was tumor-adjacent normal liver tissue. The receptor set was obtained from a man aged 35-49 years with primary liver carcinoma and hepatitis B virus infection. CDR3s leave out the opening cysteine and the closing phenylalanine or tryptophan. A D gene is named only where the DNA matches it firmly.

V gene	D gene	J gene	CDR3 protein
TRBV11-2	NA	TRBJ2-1	ASSPRTSRGTPYNEQF
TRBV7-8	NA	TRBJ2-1	SSSPLGGSAVSYSEQF
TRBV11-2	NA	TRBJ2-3	ASRFYEGSTDTQY
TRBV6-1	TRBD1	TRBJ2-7	ASRGTGVIEQY
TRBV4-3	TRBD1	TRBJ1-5	ASSQTTQGAGNQPQH
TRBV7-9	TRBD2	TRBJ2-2	ASSFSGINTGELF
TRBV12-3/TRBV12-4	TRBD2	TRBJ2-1	ASSGRRSHYNEQL
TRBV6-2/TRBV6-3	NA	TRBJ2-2	ASSYALARGGELY
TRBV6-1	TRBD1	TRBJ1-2	ASSPPTGSHLLET
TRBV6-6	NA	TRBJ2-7	ASTLSRSPVQY
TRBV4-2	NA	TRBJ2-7	ASSQDIVGASYEQY